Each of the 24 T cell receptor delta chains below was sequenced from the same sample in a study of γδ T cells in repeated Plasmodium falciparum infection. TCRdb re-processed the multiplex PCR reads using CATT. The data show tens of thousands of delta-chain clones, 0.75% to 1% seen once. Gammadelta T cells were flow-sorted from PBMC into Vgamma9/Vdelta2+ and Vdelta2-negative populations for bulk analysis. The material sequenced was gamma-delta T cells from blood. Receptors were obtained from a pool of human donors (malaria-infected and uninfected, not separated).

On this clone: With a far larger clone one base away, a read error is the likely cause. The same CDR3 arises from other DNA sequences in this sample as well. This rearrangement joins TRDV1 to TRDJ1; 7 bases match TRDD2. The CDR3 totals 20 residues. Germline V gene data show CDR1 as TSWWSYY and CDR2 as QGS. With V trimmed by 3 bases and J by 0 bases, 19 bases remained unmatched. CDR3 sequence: CALGDPSSVGGLLYTDKLIF. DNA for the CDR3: TGTGCTCTTGGGGATCCTTCCTCCGTCGGGGGGCTCCTGTACACCGATAAACTCATCTTT.

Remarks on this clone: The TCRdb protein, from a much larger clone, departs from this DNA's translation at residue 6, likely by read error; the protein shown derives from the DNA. CDR3 nucleotides: TGTGCCTGTGACCCCCGACTGGGGGATACAGGGTACACCGATAAACTCATCTTT. Encoded protein: CACDPRLGDTGYTDKLIF. J is TRDJ1 and V is TRDV2; TRDD3 aligns across 12 bases. Here the J gene was assigned by germline matching of the DNA, as TCRdb has none. The CDR3 length is 18 residues. The ends lost 3 bases at V and 0 bases at J; junction bases unmatched: 10. The germline V gene encodes CDR1 GEAIGNYY and CDR2 EKD.

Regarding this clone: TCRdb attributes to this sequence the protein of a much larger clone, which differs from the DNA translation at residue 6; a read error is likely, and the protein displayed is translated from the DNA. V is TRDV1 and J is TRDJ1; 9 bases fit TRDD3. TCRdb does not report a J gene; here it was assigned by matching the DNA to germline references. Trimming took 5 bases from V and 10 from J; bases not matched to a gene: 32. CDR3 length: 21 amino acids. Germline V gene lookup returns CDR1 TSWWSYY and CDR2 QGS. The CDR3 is CALGLLFLPAGLGDRNRGLIF. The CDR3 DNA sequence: TGTGCTCTTGGGCTCCTGTTCCTACCGGCAGGTCTGGGGGATCGCAATCGGGGACTCATCTTT.

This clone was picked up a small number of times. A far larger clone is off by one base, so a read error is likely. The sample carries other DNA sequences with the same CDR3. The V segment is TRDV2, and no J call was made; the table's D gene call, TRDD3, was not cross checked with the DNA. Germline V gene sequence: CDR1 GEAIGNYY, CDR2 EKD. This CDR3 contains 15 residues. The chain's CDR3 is CACVELGDREDKLIF. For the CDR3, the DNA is TGTGCCTGTGTCGAACTGGGGGATCGGGAGGATAAACTCATTTTT.

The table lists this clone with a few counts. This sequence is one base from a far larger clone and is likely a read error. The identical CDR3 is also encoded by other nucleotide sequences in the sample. In DNA form, the CDR3 reads TGTGCCTGCGACACCGTCGCTACTGGTGGGACGTACACCGATAAACTCATCTTT. This sequence encodes CACDTVATGGTYTDKLIF. The chain has TRDV2 and TRDJ1; D is possibly TRDD3 (5 bases). The J gene, absent from TCRdb, was called here by matching the DNA to germline. Germline-derived CDR1 and CDR2 are GEAIGNYY and EKD. This CDR3 contains 18 residues.

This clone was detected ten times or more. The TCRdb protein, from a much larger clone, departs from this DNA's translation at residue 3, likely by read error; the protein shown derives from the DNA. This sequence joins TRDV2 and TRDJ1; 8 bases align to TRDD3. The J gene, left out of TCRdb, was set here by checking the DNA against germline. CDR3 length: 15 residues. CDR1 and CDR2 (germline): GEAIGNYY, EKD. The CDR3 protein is CARDTGMGDTDKLIF. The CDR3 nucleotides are TGTGCCCGTGACACCGGGATGGGGGATACCGATAAACTCATCTTT.

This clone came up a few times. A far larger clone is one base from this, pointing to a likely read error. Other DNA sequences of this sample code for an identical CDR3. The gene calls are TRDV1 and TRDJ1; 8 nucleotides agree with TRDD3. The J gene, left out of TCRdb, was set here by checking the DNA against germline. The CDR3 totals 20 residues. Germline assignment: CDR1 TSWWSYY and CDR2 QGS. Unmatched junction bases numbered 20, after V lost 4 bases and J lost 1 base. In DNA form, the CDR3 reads TGTGCTCTTGGGGCCCCTCAACGTCTGGGGGACTGCCCGAGCACCGATAAACTCATCTTT. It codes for CALGAPQRLGDCPSTDKLIF.

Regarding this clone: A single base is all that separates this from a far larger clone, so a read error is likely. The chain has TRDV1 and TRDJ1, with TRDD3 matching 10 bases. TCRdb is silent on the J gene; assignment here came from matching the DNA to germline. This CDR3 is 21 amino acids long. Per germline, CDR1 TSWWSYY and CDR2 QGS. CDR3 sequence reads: CALGPQGVSSGGYAYTDKLIF. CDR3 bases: TGCGCTCTTGGGCCTCAGGGAGTTTCCTCCGGGGGATACGCTTACACCGATAAACTCATCTTT.

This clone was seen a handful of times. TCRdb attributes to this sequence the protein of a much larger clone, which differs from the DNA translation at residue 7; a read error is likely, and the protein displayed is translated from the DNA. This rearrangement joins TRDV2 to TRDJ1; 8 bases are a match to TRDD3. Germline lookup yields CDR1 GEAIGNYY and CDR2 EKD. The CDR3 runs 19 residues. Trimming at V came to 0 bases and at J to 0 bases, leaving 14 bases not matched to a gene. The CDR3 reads CACDTVRGYQDRYTDKLIF. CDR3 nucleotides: TGTGCCTGTGACACCGTCAGGGGATACCAGGATCGGTACACCGATAAACTCATCTTT.

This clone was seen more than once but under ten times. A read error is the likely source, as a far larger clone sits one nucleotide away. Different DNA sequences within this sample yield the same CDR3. CDR3 in DNA: TGTGCCTGTGACACCGTCAGGGGGATCAGTCCGGATAGCACCGATAAACTCATCTTT. It translates to CACDTVRGISPDSTDKLIF. The chain has TRDV2 and TRDJ1, with 7 bases aligning to TRDD3. This CDR3 comprises 19 residues. With V trimmed by 0 bases and J by 1 base, 16 bases remained unmatched. The germline CDR1 and CDR2 sequences are GEAIGNYY and EKD.

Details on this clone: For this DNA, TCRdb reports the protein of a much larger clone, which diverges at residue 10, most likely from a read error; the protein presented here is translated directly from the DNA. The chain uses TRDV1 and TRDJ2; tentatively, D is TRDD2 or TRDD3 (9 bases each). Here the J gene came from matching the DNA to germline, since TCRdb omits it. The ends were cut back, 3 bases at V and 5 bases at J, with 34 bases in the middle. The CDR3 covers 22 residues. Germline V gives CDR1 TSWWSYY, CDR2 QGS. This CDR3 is CALGDEPSYQWWGIGPTAQLFF. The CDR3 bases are TGTGCTCTTGGGGATGAGCCTTCCTACCAGTGGTGGGGGATAGGCCCTACAGCACAACTCTTCTTT.

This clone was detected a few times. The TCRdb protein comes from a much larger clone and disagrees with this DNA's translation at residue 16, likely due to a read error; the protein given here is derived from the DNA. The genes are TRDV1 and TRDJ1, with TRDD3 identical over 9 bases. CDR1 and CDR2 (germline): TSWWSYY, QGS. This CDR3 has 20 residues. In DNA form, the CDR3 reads TGTGCTCTTGGGGAACTGATCTTCCCTACTGGGGGAATGTACACCAATAAACTCATCTTT. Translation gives CALGELIFPTGGMYTNKLIF.

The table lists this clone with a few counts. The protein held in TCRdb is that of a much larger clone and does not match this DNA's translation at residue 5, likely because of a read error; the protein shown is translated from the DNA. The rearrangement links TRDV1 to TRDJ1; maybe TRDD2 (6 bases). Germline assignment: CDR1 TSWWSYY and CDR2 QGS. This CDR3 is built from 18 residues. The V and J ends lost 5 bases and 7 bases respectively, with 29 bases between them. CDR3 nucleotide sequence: TGTGCTCTTGGGCATGCCTTCTTCCTCGACGGGAGAGGGGGTAAACTCATCTTT. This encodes CALGHAFFLDGRGGKLIF.

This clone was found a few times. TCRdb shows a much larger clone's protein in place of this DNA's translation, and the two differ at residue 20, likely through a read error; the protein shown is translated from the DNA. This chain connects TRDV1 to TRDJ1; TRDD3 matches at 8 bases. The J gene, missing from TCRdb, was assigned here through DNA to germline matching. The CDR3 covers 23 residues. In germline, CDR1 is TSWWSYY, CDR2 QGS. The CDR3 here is CALGELPYGWGKRLYRNTDELIF. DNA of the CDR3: TGTGCTCTTGGGGAACTTCCCTACGGCTGGGGGAAGCGGCTCTATCGAAACACCGATGAACTCATCTTT.

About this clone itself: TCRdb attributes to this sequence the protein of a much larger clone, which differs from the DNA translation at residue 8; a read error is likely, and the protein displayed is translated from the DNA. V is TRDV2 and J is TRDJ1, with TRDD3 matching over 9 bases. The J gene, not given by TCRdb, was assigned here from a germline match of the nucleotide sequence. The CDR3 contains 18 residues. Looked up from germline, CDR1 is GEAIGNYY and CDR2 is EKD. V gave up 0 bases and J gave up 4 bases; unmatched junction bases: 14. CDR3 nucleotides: TGTGCCTGTGACACCGTGGTTAGTAGGAATGGGGGATACGATAAACTCATCTTT. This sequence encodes CACDTVVSRNGGYDKLIF.

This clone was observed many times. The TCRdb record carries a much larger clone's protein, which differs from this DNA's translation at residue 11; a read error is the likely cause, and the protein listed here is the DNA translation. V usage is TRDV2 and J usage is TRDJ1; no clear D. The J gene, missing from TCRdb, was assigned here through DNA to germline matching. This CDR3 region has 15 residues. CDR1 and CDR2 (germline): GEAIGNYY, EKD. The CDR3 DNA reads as TGTGCCTGTGACACCGTCGGAGCGCTCACCAATAAACTCATCTTT. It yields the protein CACDTVGALTNKLIF.

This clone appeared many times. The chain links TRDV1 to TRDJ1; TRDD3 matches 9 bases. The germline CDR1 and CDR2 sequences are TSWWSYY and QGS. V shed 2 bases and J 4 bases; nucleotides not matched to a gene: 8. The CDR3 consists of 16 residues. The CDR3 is CALGEKRWGIVDKLIF. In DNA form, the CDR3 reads TGTGCTCTTGGGGAAAAACGGTGGGGGATAGTCGATAAACTCATCTTT.

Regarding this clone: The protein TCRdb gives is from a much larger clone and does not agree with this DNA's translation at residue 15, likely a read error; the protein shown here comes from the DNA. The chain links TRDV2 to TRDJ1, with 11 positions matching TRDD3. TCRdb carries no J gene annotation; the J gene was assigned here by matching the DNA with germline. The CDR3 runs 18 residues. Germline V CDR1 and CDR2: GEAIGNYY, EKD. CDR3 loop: CACDTVVGGYAYTDRLIF. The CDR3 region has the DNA TGTGCCTGTGACACCGTCGTTGGGGGATACGCGTACACCGATAGACTCATCTTT.

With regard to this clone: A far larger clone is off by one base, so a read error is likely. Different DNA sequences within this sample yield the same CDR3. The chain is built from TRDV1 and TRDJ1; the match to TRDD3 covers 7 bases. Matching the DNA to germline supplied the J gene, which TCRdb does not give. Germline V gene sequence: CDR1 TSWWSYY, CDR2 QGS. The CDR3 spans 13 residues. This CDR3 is CALLFPGGSKLIF. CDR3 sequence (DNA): TGCGCTCTTTTATTCCCTGGGGGCTCAAAACTCATCTTT.

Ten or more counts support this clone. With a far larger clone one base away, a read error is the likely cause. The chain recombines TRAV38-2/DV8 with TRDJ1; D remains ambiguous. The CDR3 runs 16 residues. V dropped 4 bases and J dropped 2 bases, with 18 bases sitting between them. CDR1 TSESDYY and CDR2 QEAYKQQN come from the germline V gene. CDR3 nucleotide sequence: TGTGCTTATAGGGGGCTCCCTCGAACCGGGACCGATAAACTCATCTTT. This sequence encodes CAYRGLPRTGTDKLIF.

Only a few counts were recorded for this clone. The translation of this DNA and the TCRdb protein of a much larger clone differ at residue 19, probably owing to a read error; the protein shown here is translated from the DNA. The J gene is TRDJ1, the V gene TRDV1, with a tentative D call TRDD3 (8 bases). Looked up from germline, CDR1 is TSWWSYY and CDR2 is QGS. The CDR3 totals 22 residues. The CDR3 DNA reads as TGTGCTCTTGGGGAATTATTGGTCCTTCCTGTGGGATACGCGCCATACACCGATAGACTCATCTTT. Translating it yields CALGELLVLPVGYAPYTDRLIF.

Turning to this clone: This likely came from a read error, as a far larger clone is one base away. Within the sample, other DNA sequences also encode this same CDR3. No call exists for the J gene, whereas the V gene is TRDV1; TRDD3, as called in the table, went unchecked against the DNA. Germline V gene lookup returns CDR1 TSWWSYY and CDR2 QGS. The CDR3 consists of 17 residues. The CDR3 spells CALGELSSFWGIRRLIF. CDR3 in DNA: TGTGCTCTTGGGGAGCTCTCGTCATTCTGGGGGATACGACGCCTCATCTTT.

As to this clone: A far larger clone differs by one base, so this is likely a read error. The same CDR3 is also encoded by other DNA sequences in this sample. In DNA form, the CDR3 reads TGTGCTCTTGGGGTTGTATTAATTCCTACCCCCCTCGCTGATCGTCTACTGGGGGATACGCCCGATAAACTCATCTTT. Its protein product is CALGVVLIPTPLADRLLGDTPDKLIF. V and J are TRDV1 and TRDJ1; 13 nucleotides agree with TRDD3. In the absence of a J gene in TCRdb, the DNA was matched to germline to assign it here. Germline V lookup: CDR1 TSWWSYY, CDR2 QGS. With 4 bases clipped from V and 3 bases from J, the junction kept 35 bases outside the gene matches. This CDR3 spans 26 amino acids.

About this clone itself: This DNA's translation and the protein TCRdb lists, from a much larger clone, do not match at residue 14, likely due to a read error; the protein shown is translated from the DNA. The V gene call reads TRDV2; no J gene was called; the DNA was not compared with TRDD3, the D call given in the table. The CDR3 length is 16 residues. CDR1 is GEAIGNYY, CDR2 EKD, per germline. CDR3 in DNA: TGTGCCTGTGATTCACTGGGGGACGCCGTGGCCGATAAACCCATCTTT. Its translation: CACDSLGDAVADKPIF.